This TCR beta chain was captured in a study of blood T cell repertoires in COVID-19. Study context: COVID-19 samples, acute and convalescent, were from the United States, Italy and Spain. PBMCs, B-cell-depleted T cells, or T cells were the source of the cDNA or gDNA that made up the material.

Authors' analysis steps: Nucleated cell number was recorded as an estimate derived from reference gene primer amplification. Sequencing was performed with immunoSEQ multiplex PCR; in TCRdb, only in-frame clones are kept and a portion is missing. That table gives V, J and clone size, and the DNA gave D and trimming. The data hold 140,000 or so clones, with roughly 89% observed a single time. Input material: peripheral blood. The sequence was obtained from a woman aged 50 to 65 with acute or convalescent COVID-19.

This chain's CDR3 is CASSLESGPSYNEQFF. Here the CDR3 DNA reads TGCGCCAGCAGCTTGGAGAGCGGCCCCTCCTACAATGAGCAGTTCTTC. This chain uses TRBV5-1 with TRBJ2-1, with TRBD2 as a possible D gene (5 bases). This CDR3 comprises 16 residues. The germline CDR1 and CDR2 sequences are SGHRS and YFSETQ. V was pared by 0 bases and J by 0 bases, with 10 bases between. The full variable domain, its missing parts supplied by reference TRBV5-1 and TRBJ2-1, is KAGVTQTPRYLIKTRGQQVTLSCSPISGHRSVSWYQQTPGQGLQFLFEYFSETQRNKGNFPGRFSGRQFSNSRSEMNVSTLELGDSALYLCASSLESGPSYNEQFFGPGTRLTVL.